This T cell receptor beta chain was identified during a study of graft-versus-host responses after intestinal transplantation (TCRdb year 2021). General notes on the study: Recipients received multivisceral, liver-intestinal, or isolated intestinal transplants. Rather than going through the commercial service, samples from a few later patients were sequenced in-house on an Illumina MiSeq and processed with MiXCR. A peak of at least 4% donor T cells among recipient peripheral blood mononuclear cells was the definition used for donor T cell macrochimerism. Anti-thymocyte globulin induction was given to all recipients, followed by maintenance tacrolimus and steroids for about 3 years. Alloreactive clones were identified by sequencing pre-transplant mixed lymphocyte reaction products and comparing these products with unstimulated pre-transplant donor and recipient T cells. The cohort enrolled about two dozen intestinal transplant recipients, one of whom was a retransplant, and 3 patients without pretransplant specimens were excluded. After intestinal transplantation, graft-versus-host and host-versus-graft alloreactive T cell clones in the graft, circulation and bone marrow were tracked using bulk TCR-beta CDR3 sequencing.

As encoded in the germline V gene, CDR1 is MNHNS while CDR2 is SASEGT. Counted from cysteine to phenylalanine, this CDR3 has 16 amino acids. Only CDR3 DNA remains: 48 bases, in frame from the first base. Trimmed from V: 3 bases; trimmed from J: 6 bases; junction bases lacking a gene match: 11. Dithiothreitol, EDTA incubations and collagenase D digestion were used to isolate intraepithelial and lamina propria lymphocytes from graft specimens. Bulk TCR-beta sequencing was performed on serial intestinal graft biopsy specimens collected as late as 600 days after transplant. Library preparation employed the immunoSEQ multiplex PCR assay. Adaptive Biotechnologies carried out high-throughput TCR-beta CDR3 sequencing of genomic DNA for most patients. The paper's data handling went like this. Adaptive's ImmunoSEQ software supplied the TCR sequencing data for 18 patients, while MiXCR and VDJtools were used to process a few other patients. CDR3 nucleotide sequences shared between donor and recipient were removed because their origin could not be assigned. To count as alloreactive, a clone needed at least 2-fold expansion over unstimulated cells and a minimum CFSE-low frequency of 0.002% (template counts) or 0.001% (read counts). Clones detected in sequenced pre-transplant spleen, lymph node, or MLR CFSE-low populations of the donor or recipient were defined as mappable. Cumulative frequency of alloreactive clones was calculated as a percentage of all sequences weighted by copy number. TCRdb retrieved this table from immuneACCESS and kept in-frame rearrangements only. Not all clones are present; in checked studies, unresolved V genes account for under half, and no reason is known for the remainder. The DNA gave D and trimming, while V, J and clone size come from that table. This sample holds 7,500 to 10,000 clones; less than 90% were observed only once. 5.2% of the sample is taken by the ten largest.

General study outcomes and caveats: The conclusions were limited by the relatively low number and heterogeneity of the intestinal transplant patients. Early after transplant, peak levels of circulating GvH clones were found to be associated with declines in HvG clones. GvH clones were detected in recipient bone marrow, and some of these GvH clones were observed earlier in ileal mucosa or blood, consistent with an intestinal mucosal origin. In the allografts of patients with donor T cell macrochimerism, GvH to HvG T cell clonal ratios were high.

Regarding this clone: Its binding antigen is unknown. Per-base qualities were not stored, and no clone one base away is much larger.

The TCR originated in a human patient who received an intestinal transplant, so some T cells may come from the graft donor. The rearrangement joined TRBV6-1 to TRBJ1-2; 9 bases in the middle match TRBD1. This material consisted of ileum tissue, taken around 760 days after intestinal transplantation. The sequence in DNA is TGTGCCAGCAGTGACCTAACAGGGGGCGCGAGACATGGCTACACCTTC. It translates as CASSDLTGGARHGYTF.